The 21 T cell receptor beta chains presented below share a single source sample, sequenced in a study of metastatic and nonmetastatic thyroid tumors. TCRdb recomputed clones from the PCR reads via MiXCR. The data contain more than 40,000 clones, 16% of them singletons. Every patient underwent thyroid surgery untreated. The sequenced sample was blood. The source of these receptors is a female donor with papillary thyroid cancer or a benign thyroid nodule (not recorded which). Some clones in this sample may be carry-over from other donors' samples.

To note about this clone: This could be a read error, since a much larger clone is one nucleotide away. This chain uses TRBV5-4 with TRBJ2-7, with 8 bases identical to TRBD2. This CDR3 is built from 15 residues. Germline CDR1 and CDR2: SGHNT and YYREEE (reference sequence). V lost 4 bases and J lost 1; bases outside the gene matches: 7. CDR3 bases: TGTGCCAGCAGCACCGGGACTAGAGGATCCTACGAGCAGTACTTC. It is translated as CASSTGTRGSYEQYF. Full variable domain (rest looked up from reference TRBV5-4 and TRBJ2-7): ETGVTQSPTHLIKTRGQQVTLRCSSQSGHNTVSWYQQALGQGPQFIFQYYREEENGRGNFPPRFSGLQFPNYSSELNVNALELDDSALYLCASSTGTRGSYEQYFGPGTRLTVT.

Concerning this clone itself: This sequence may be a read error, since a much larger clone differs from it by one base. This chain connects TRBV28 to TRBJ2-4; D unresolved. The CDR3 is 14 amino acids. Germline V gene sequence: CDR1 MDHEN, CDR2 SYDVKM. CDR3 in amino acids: CASSPSIAKDIQYF. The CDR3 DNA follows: TGTGCCAGCAGCCCCTCCATAGCCAAAGACATTCAGTACTTC.

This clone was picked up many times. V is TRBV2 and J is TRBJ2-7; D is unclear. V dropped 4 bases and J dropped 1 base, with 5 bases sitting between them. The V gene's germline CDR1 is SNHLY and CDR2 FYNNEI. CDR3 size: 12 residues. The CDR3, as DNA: TGTGCCAGCAGTGCCAGTTCCTACGAGCAGTACTTC. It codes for CASSASSYEQYF. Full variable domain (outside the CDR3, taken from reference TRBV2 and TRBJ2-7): EPEVTQTPSHQVTQMGQEVILRCVPISNHLYFYWYRQILGQKVEFLVSFYNNEISEKSEIFDDQFSVERPDGSNFTLKIRSTKLEDSAMYFCASSASSYEQYFGPGTRLTVT.

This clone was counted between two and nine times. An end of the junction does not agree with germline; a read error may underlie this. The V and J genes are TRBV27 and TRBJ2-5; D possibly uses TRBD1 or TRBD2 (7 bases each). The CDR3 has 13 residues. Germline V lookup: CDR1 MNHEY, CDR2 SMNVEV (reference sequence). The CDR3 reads CGSSLVRGGTQYF. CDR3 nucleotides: TGTGGCAGCAGTTTGGTCAGGGGGGGGACCCAGTACTTC.

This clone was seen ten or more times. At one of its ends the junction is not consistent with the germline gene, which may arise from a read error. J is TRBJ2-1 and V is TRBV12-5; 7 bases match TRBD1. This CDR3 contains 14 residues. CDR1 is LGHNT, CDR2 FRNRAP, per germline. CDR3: CASGPGDSYKEQFF. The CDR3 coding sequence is TGTGCTAGTGGTCCCGGGGACAGCTACAAGGAGCAGTTCTTC.

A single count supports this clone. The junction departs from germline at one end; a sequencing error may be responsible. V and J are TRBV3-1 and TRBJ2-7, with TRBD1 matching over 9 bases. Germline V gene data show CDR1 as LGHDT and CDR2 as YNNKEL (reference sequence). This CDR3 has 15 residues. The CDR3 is CASSVVQGANYEHYF. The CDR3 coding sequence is TGTGCTAGCAGCGTCGTACAGGGGGCGAACTACGAGCATTACTTC.

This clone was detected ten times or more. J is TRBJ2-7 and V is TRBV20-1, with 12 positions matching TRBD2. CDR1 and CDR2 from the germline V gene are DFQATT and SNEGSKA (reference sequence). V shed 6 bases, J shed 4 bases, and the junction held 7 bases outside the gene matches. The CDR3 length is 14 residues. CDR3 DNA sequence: TGCAGTGCCCGAAGGACTAGCGGGGATTACGAGCAGTACTTC. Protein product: CSARRTSGDYEQYF.

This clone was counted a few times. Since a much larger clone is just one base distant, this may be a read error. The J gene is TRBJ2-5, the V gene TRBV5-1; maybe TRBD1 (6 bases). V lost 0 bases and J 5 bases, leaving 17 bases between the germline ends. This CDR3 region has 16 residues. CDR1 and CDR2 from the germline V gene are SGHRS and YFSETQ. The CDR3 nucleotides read TGCGCCAGCAGCTTGGCAGGGGCCGTTCGCAGGGAGACCCAGTACTTC. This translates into CASSLAGAVRRETQYF.

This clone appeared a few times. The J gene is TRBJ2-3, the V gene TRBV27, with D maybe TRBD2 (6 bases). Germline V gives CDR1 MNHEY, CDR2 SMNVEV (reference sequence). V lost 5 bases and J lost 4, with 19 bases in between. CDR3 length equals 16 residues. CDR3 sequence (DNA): TGTGCCAGCAGTACTTACGGGCCCAAGCGGGCAGATACGCAGTATTTT. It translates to CASSTYGPKRADTQYF.

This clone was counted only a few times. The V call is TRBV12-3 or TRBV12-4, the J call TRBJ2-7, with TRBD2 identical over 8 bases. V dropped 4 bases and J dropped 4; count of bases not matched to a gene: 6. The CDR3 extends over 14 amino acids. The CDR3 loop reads CASSYLAGGYEQYF. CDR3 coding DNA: TGTGCCAGCAGTTATCTAGCGGGCGGGTACGAGCAGTACTTC.

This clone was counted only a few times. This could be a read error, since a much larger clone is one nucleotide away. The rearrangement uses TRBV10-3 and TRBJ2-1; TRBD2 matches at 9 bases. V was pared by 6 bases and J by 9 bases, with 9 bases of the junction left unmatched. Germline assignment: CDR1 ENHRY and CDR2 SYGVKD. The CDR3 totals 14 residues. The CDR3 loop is CAIRGIAGALEQFF. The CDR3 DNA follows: TGTGCCATCAGAGGAATAGCGGGAGCTCTTGAGCAGTTCTTC.

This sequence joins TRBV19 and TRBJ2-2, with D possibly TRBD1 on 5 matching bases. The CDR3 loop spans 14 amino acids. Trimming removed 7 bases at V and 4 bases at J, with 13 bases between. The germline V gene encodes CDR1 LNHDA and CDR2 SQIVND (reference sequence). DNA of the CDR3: TGTGCCAGTACCAGGGCGAGTGGCACCGGGGAGCTGTTTTTT. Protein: CASTRASGTGELFF. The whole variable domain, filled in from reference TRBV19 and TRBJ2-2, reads DGGITQSPKYLFRKEGQNVTLSCEQNLNHDAMYWYRQDPGQGLRLIYYSQIVNDFQKGDIAEGYSVSREKKESFPLTVTSAQKNPTAFYLCASTRASGTGELFFGEGSRLTVL.

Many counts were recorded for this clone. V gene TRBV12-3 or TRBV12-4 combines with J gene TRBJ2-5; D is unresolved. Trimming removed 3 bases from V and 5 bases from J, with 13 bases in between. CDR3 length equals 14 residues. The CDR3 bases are TGTGCCAGCAGTTTCGGAACCAATAGCGAGACCCAGTACTTC. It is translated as CASSFGTNSETQYF.

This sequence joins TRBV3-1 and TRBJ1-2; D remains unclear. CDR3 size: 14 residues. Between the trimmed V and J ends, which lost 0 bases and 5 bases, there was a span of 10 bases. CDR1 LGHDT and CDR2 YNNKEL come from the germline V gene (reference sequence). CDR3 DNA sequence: TGTGCCAGCAGCCAAGATTCAACAACATATGGCTACACCTTC. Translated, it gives CASSQDSTTYGYTF.

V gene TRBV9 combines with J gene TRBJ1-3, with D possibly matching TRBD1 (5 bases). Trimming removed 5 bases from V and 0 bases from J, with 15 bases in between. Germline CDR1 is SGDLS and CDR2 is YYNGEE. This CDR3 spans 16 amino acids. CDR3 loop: CASSDPRDRSGNTIYF. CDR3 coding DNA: TGTGCCAGCAGTGACCCCCGGGACCGCTCTGGAAACACCATATATTTT. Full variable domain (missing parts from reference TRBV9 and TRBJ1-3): DSGVTQTPKHLITATGQRVTLRCSPRSGDLSVYWYQQSLDQGLQFLIQYYNGEERAKGNILERFSAQQFPDLHSELNLSSLELGDSALYFCASSDPRDRSGNTIYFGEGSWLTVV.

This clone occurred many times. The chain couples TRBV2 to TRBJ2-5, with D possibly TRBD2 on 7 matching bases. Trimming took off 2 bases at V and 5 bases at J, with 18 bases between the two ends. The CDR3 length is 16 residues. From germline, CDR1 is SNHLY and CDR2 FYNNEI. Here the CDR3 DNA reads TGTGCCAGCAGTGAACCCGGGGGGCTAATTATGGAGACCCAGTACTTC. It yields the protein CASSEPGGLIMETQYF.

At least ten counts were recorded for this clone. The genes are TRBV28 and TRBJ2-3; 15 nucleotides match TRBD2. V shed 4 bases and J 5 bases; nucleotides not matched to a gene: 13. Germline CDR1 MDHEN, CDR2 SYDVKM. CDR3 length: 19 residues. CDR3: CASSSQQPGLAGGEDTQYF. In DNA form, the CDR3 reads TGTGCCAGCAGTTCCCAACAGCCGGGACTAGCGGGAGGAGAAGATACGCAGTATTTT.

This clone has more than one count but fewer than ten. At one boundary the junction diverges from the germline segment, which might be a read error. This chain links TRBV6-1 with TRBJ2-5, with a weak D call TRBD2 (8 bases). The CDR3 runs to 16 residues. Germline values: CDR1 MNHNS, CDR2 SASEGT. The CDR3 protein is CASSLGLEGAGETKYF. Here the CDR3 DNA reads TGTGCCAGCAGTTTGGGACTAGAGGGGGCGGGAGAGACCAAGTACTTC.

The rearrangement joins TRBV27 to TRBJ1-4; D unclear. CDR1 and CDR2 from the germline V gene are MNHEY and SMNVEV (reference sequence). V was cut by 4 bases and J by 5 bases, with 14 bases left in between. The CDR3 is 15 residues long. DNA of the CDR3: TGTGCCAGCAGTTCGGCCGAAACCGCAAATGAAAAACTGTTTTTT. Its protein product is CASSSAETANEKLFF.

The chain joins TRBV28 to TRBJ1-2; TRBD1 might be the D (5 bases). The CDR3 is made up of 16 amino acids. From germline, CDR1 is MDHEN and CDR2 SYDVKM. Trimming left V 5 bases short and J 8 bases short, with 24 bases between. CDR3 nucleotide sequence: TGTGCCAGCAGTGCGTACCAATTACATGGGGCTCAAGGCTACACCTTC. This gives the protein CASSAYQLHGAQGYTF.

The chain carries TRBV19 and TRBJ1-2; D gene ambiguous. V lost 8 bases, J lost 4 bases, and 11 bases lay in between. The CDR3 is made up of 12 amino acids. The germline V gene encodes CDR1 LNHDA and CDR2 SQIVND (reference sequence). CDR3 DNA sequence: TGTGCCAGTGGGAGAATAGCCTATGGCTACACCTTC. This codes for CASGRIAYGYTF.